This T cell receptor (beta chain) was sequenced for a study of fetal regulatory T cell absence and autoimmunity. Background on the study: The IPEX patients lacked clinical diabetes but had exocrine pancreas autoimmunity.

Study-wide results and limits: The oligoclonal enrichment was interpreted as supporting antigen-driven pancreatic autoimmunity before birth in IPEX syndrome.

The survey-level immunoSEQ assay was used. TCRdb's copy holds only in-frame clones and misses some; the assay was immunoSEQ multiplex PCR. This sample has about 95,000 clones, with around 72% found just once. Of note for this clone: What it recognizes is unknown.

The TCR originated in a male donor with IPEX syndrome. Source material: pancreas tissue.

CDR3 nucleotides: TGTGCCAGCAGCGCCGGACAGGAGATCCCCATCTACGAGCAGTACTTC. It translates to CASSAGQEIPIYEQYF. The chain is built from TRBV5-5 and TRBJ2-7; 7 positions match TRBD1. J was trimmed by 3 bases and V by 4 bases; bases with no gene match: 13. Germline V gene data show CDR1 as SGHKS and CDR2 as YYEKEE (reference sequence). This CDR3 spans 16 amino acids.